This T cell receptor beta chain was profiled in a study of neurological immune-mediated disorders (dated by TCRdb to the late 2010s). As for the study more broadly: Peripheral blood TCR-beta repertoires from HTLV-I-associated myelopathy (HAM/TSP) patients, multiple sclerosis patients and healthy controls were compared by UMI-based sequencing. Longitudinal samples, technical triplicates and paired sorted CD4+ and CD8+ T-cell subsets, alongside PBMC samples, were included among the approximately 110 TCR-beta libraries. The cohort included 60 to 75 subjects: around 15 with HAM/TSP, about 35 with multiple sclerosis, and 20 healthy controls.

Paper-wide results and their limitations: Across subjects, expanded clones never shared an identical CDR3 amino acid sequence, which suggests that the TCR-beta repertoires in every group were private. The highest TCR clonal expansion was observed in HAM/TSP patients, whereas the lowest was observed in MS patients, even when compared with healthy controls.

To synthesize cDNA, template-switch 5'RACE was performed with a primer carrying a 10-nucleotide random unique molecular identifier so that each TCR transcript was tagged. Each sequencing run produced over 180 million TCR-beta sequences covering 15-18 subjects. The RNeasy kit was used to extract total RNA. Using the KAPA Real-time Library Amplification kit, TCR-beta VDJ regions were amplified with primers for the TCR constant region and the 5'RACE anchor. Sample indexes and Illumina adaptors were added in a first PCR, and a second PCR then increased library yield. After Ampure bead purification, the TCR product of roughly 650 bp was size-selected on a 2% E-gel SizeSelection system. Before pooling, libraries had their quality checked on a Bioanalyzer, their concentration measured with Qubit, and their quantity determined with the Kapa Library Quantification kit. Libraries were sequenced paired-end 2 x 150 bp on an Illumina HiSeq 2500. To increase sequence diversity, roughly 24-32% phiX was spiked into each library pool. The authors processed their data as follows. Quality-filtered reads were processed with the UMI-based MiGEC pipeline, and over 90% of raw TCR sequences were removed by the MiGEC pipeline during error correction. IMGT germline references were used for alignment of VDJ genes, and clonotypes were defined by a unique CDR3 amino acid sequence together with V-J genes. Clonal expansion, Shannon diversity, and CDR3 relatedness (CalcPairwiseDistances, ClusterSamples) were evaluated with VDJtools, and phylogenetic trees were built with CLCbio workbench. A clone was classed as expanded if it had 8 or more unique UMIs, a cutoff based on coefficient-of-variation modelling across technical triplicates. TCRdb took the public reads, trimmed them with fastp at Q25, ran MiXCR for clone calling and kept in-frame beta chains. Entries are consolidated by CDR3 protein sequence, retaining the most common genes and DNA. In this record, the V and J calls reflect TCRdb's handling and not the investigators' own analysis. The sample table records 20,000 to 30,000 distinct CDR3 sequences; roughly 7% of these occur just once. The ten largest clonotypes hold more than 4.5% of the sample.

The junction shows trimming of 7 bases on V and 6 bases on J, and the gene matches do not reach 7 bases of it. From its cysteine to its phenylalanine, the CDR3 spans 15 amino acids. Kept here is only the CDR3 DNA, which spans 45 bases and is read in frame from base 1. Looking up the germline V gene (reference sequence) yields CDR1 MNHEY and CDR2 SMNVEV. This clonotype showed up many times. Its antigen is not yet known. The sample holds no much larger clone one base away, and base qualities are not on file. The healthy controls were volunteers from a blood bank in Maryland, USA. For the unsorted PBMC libraries, 2 million PBMCs were stored in RNAlater at -80 degrees C until RNA extraction and were used to generate the libraries. Peripheral blood underwent Ficoll-Hypaque density gradient centrifugation to isolate PBMCs, which were then cryopreserved in liquid nitrogen.

The receptor chain draws on TRBV27 and TRBJ2-1; TRBD2 lines up with 12 middle nucleotides. Specimen: PBMCs. The TCR comes from a woman between 40 and 50 years old in good health. The nucleotides read TGTGCCAGCACTCCACTAGCGGGAGGCCTCAATGAGCAGTTCTTC. Translated, it gives CASTPLAGGLNEQFF.